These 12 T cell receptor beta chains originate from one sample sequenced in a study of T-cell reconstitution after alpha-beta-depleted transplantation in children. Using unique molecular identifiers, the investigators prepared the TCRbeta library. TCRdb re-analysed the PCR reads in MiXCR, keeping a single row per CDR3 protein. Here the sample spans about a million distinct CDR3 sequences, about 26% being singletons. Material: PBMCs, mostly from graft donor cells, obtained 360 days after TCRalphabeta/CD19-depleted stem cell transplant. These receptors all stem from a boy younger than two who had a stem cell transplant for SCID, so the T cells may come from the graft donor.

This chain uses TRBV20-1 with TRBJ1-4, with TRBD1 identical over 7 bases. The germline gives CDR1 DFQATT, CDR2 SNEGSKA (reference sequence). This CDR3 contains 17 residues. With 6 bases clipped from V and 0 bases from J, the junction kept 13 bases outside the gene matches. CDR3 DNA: TGCAGTGCAACGGGGACAGCAGCTTATGCAACTAATGAAAAACTGTTTTTT. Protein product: CSATGTAAYATNEKLFF.

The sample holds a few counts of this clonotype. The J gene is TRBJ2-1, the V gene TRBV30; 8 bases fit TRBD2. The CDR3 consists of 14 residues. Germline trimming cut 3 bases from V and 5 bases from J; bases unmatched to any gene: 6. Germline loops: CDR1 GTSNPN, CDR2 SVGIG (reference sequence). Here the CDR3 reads CAWRGSGGHNEQFF. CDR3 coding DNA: TGTGCCTGGAGAGGAAGCGGGGGTCACAATGAGCAGTTCTTC.

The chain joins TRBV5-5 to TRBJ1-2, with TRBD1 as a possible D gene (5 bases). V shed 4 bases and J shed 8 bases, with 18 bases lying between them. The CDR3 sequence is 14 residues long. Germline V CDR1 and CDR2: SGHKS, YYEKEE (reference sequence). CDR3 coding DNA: TGTGCCAGCAGCCCGAGAGGAGGGGCAGACGGCTACACCTTC. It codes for CASSPRGGADGYTF.

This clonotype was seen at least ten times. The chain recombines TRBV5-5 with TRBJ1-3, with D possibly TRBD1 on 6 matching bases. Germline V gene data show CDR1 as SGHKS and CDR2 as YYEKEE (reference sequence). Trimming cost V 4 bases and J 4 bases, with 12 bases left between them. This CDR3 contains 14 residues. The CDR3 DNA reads TGTGCCAGCAGCCTCGGGGGCACGGGAAACACCATATATTTT. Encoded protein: CASSLGGTGNTIYF.

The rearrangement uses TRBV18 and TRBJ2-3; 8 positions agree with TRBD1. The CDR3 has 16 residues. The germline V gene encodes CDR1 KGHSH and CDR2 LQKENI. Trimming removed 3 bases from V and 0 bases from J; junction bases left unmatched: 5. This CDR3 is CASSPYRTGSTDTQYF. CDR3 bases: TGTGCCAGCTCACCCTACAGGACAGGGAGCACAGATACGCAGTATTTT.

CDR3 residues: CSVEGKRAEDEQFF. The DNA for the CDR3 is TGCAGCGTTGAGGGTAAAAGGGCAGAGGATGAGCAGTTCTTC. The chain links TRBV29-1 to TRBJ2-1; D remains unclear. Deletions cut 3 bases from V and 8 bases from J, with 17 bases between. Germline V gives CDR1 SQVTM, CDR2 ANQGSEA. There are 14 residues in the CDR3.

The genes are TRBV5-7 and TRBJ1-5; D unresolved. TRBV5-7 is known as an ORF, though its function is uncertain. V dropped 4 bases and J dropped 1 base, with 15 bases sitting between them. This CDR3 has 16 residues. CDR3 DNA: TGTGCCAGCAGCCGAACCCGACATTTCAGCAATCAGCCCCAGCATTTT. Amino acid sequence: CASSRTRHFSNQPQHF.

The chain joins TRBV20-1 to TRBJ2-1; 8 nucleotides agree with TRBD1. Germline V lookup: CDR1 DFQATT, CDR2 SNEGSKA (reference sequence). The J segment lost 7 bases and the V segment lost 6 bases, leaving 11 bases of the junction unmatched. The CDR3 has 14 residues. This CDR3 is CSAQDRGLRNEQFF. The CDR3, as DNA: TGCAGTGCGCAAGACAGGGGCCTACGGAATGAGCAGTTCTTC.

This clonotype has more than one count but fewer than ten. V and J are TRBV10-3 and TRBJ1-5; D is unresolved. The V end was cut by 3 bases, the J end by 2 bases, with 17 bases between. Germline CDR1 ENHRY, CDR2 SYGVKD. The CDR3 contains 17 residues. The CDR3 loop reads CAISDPIRQEGNQPQHF. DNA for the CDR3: TGTGCCATCAGTGACCCGATCAGGCAAGAGGGCAATCAGCCCCAGCATTTT.

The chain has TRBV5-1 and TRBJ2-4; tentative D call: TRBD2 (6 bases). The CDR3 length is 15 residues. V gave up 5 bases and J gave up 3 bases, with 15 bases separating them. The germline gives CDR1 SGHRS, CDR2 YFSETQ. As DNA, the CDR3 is TGCGCCAGCAGACATTCCCCCGGGGGCAAAAACATTCAGTACTTC. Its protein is CASRHSPGGKNIQYF. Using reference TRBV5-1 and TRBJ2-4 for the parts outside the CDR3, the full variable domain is KAGVTQTPRYLIKTRGQQVTLSCSPISGHRSVSWYQQTPGQGLQFLFEYFSETQRNKGNFPGRFSGRQFSNSRSEMNVSTLELGDSALYLCASRHSPGGKNIQYFGAGTRLSVL.

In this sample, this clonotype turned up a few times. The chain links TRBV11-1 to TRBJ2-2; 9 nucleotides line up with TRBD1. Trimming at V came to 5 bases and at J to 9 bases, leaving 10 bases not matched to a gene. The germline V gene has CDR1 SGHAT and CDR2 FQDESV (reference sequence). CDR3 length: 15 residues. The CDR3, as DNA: TGTGCCAGCAGCGGGACAGGGCTACGTAGTCGGGAGCTGTTTTTT. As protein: CASSGTGLRSRELFF.

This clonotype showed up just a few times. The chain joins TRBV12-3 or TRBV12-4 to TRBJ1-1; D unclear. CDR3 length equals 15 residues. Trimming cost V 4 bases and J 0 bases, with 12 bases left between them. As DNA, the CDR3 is TGTGCCAGCAGTTCCGTTCGTCAGATGAACACTGAAGCTTTCTTT. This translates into CASSSVRQMNTEAFF.